This passage covers 19 T cell receptor beta chains from one sample sequenced in a study of human T cells and chemical hapten exposure. TCRdb called the RACE reads again in MiXCR, with one record for every CDR3 protein. The table records more than 70,000 distinct CDR3 sequences, over 6.5% of them present only once. Time point: pre-sensitization, week 0. Treatment defined: therapeutic diphenylcyclopropenone sensitization with weekly scalp DPC. Sample: whole blood, taken in connection with sensitization to the hapten diphenylcyclopropenone (DPC). Receptors originate from a middle-aged man with alopecia areata. Some clones in this sample may be carry-over from other donors' samples.

V gene TRBV12-3 or TRBV12-4 combines with J gene TRBJ2-7; maybe TRBD2 (6 bases). The V gene lost 3 bases and the J gene lost 7 bases, with 19 bases spanning the gap. The CDR3 length is 15 residues. The CDR3 bases are TGTGCCAGCAGTTTGGGCCGGAGGTCGGAGGGAGAGCAGTACGTC. It is translated as CASSLGRRSEGEQYV.

Ten or more counts support this clonotype. This rearrangement joins TRBV15 to TRBJ1-1; perhaps TRBD1 as D (6 bases). The CDR3 runs 15 residues. Per germline, CDR1 LNHNV and CDR2 YYDKDF (reference sequence). V lost 3 bases to trimming and J lost 0 bases, with 11 bases between them. The CDR3 loop is CATSSPGHLNTEAFF. Written as DNA, the CDR3 is TGTGCCACCAGCAGCCCGGGACACTTGAACACTGAAGCTTTCTTT.

The chain employs TRBV12-3 or TRBV12-4 and TRBJ2-3; 12 bases agree with TRBD2. Trimming cost V 4 bases and J 3 bases; bases outside gene matches: 5. This CDR3 comprises 16 residues. This CDR3 is CASSSGLAGLTDTQYF. The CDR3, as DNA: TGTGCCAGCAGTTCCGGACTAGCGGGATTGACAGATACGCAGTATTTT.

The chain links TRBV5-6 to TRBJ1-1, with 7 bases fitting TRBD1. The CDR3 length is 14 residues. The junction had 3 bases not matched to a gene; V was cut back by 0 bases and J by 4 bases. Germline V gene data show CDR1 as SGHDT and CDR2 as YYEEEE. CDR3 residues: CASSLDPGGTEAFF. Written as DNA, the CDR3 is TGTGCCAGCAGCTTGGATCCAGGGGGCACTGAAGCTTTCTTT.

This clonotype was detected many times. The V and J genes are TRBV6-5 and TRBJ2-2; D is perhaps TRBD1 or TRBD2 (5 bases each). The length of the CDR3 is 14 residues. Per germline, CDR1 MNHEY and CDR2 SVGAGI. V lost 5 bases, J lost 3 bases, and 10 bases lay in between. The CDR3 here is CASSPRDHTGELFF. The CDR3, as DNA: TGTGCCAGCAGTCCCCGGGACCACACCGGGGAGCTGTTTTTT.

There are many counts of this clonotype. V and J are TRBV7-8 and TRBJ2-3; no reliable D call. Trimming removed 0 bases from V and 3 bases from J, with 1 base in between. In germline, CDR1 is SGHVS, CDR2 FQNEAQ. The CDR3 contains 12 residues. The CDR3, as DNA: TGTGCCAGCAGCTTAGCGACAGATACGCAGTATTTT. Its translation: CASSLATDTQYF.

This clonotype occurred a few times. J is TRBJ2-2 and V is TRBV3-1, with D hard to call. Trimming pared 4 bases from V and 2 bases from J, leaving 11 bases between. The CDR3 has 15 amino acids. Germline V gene sequence: CDR1 LGHDT, CDR2 YNNKEL (reference sequence). The CDR3 region is CASSPPYPNTGELFF. In nucleotides, the CDR3 is TGTGCCAGCAGCCCTCCGTACCCTAACACCGGGGAGCTGTTTTTT.

This clonotype was seen at least ten times. The gene calls are TRBV28 and TRBJ1-5; TRBD1 is a possible D gene (6 bases). This CDR3 contains 14 residues. Trimming left V 3 bases short and J 10 bases short, with 16 bases between. The germline V gene has CDR1 MDHEN and CDR2 SYDVKM. For the CDR3, the DNA is TGTGCCAGCAGTTTTCAGGGGATACATGGACCCCAGCATTTT. It specifies CASSFQGIHGPQHF.

This clonotype was picked up many times. The chain uses TRBV3-1 and TRBJ2-1; D is perhaps TRBD2 (5 bases). Germline V lookup: CDR1 LGHDT, CDR2 YNNKEL (reference sequence). Between the trimmed V and J ends, which lost 0 bases and 4 bases, there was a span of 10 bases. This CDR3 has 15 residues. The DNA of the CDR3 is TGTGCCAGCAGCCAAGATGTCGGGGATTACAATGAGCAGTTCTTC. The encoded protein is CASSQDVGDYNEQFF.

This clonotype was found a few times. The rearrangement uses TRBV28 and TRBJ2-4; the match to TRBD2 covers 7 bases. CDR3 size: 15 residues. The germline CDR1 and CDR2 sequences are MDHEN and SYDVKM. V dropped 8 bases and J dropped 8; count of bases not matched to a gene: 15. For the CDR3, the DNA is TGTGCCAGCGGCCCCCCCAGTCTTCGGGGGGACATTCAGTACTTC. Translated, it gives CASGPPSLRGDIQYF.

There are many counts of this clonotype. The rearrangement links TRBV5-1 to TRBJ2-2; TRBD1 aligns across 10 bases. Trimming removed 4 bases from V and 4 bases from J; junction bases left unmatched: 4. CDR1 is SGHRS and CDR2 is YFSETQ in the germline V gene. The CDR3 covers 15 residues. CDR3 in amino acids: CASSGGQGGTGELFF. The CDR3 bases are TGCGCCAGCAGCGGTGGACAGGGGGGCACCGGGGAGCTGTTTTTT.

The CDR3 sequence: CSVELGGGAGNTIYF. DNA for the CDR3: TGCAGCGTTGAATTGGGGGGAGGTGCTGGAAACACCATATATTTT. The gene calls are TRBV29-1 and TRBJ1-3; possible D gene TRBD1, 5 bases. CDR1 is SQVTM, CDR2 ANQGSEA, per germline. CDR3 length equals 15 residues. The germline V and J ends were trimmed by 2 bases and 2 bases, with 13 bases remaining between them.

In this sample, this clonotype turned up many times. The CDR3 sequence: CASSLSGQRGTMYNEQFF. The DNA of the CDR3 is TGTGCCAGCAGCTTATCCGGTCAGCGGGGGACCATGTACAATGAGCAGTTCTTC. V gene TRBV7-3 combines with J gene TRBJ2-1; 8 bases agree with TRBD2. J gave up 4 bases and V 2 bases, and 13 bases lay outside the gene matches. Germline V CDR1 and CDR2: SGHTA, FQGTGA. The CDR3 runs 18 residues.

The chain employs TRBV7-2 and TRBJ2-5; 8 bases map to TRBD2. The V and J ends lost 1 base and 2 bases, in that order; junction bases with no gene match: 3. The germline gives CDR1 SGHTA, CDR2 FQGNSA. CDR3 size: 15 residues. The CDR3 spells CASSLGLAQQETQYF. DNA of the CDR3: TGTGCCAGCAGCTTAGGACTAGCGCAACAAGAGACCCAGTACTTC.

This chain connects TRBV10-3 to TRBJ2-1, with 9 bases that match TRBD2. Germline lookup yields CDR1 ENHRY and CDR2 SYGVKD. This CDR3 has 14 residues. V shed 8 bases, J shed 8 bases, and the junction held 10 bases outside the gene matches. The CDR3: CAIRDSGSGDEQFF. In DNA form, the CDR3 reads TGTGCCATCCGAGATAGCGGGAGTGGGGATGAGCAGTTCTTC.

DNA for the CDR3: TGTGCCAGCAGCTTGCGGGGGGGGGACAGCTCCTACGAGCAGTACGTC. Translation gives CASSLRGGDSSYEQYV. J is TRBJ2-7 and V is TRBV7-8, with 9 bases that match TRBD2. The CDR3 totals 16 residues. Germline V gene sequence: CDR1 SGHVS, CDR2 FQNEAQ. V shed 3 bases and J 0 bases; nucleotides not matched to a gene: 6.

V is TRBV28 and J is TRBJ2-7; no clear D. Germline V lookup: CDR1 MDHEN, CDR2 SYDVKM. Trimming removed 5 bases from V and 2 bases from J, with 10 bases in between. The CDR3 spans 13 residues. The CDR3 here is CASSQTSPYEQYF. The CDR3 DNA follows: TGTGCCAGCAGTCAAACGAGTCCCTACGAGCAGTACTTC.

This clonotype was seen many times. J is TRBJ1-2 and V is TRBV7-8; perhaps TRBD1 as D (5 bases). V was clipped by 5 bases and J by 6 bases, with 28 bases between them. CDR1 is SGHVS, CDR2 FQNEAQ, per germline. CDR3 size: 18 residues. CDR3 region: CASSTRTLGQGPSDGYTF. The DNA of the CDR3 is TGTGCCAGCAGCACCCGGACCCTCGGCCAGGGCCCGAGCGATGGCTACACCTTC.

This clonotype has ten or more counts. This chain uses TRBV11-2 with TRBJ2-3, with 14 nucleotides matching TRBD2. The CDR3 runs 18 residues. Losses at the gene ends were 5 bases for V and 4 bases for J; bases not matched to a gene: 11. Germline assignment: CDR1 SGHAT and CDR2 FQNNGV. CDR3 nucleotide sequence: TGTGCCAGCAGCGTTAGAGGGGGACTAGCGGGAGTGGCAGATACGCAGTATTTT. Amino acid sequence: CASSVRGGLAGVADTQYF.